A single sample gave rise to the 10 T cell receptor beta chains below, sequenced in a study of shared clonotypes between healthy human individuals. Here immunoSEQ multiplex PCR was the method, and the copy in TCRdb shows in-frame clones only, minus some. Here the sample spans roughly 2.1 million clones, about 92% being singletons. Selected positively for CCR7 and CD45RO-negative, naive CD8 cells excluded terminally differentiated effector memory CD45RA+ cells. Sequencing was carried out using naive CD8+ T cells from PBMCs. The receptors come from a man younger than 30 in good health. Some clones in this sample may be carry-over from other donors' samples.

The chain links TRBV12-5 to TRBJ2-7; D is unresolved. The CDR3 runs to 13 residues. Per the germline V gene, CDR1 is LGHNT and CDR2 is FRNRAP. Trimming stripped 1 base from V and 2 bases from J, with 6 bases between. CDR3 region: CASGLDSTYEQYF. CDR3 coding DNA: TGTGCTAGTGGTTTGGACAGTACCTACGAGCAGTACTTC.

The gene calls are TRBV2 and TRBJ2-2; TRBD2 aligns across 10 bases. The CDR3 is made up of 15 amino acids. With V trimmed by 2 bases and J by 7 bases, 4 bases remained unmatched. Germline V lookup: CDR1 SNHLY, CDR2 FYNNEI. The CDR3, as DNA: TGTGCCAGCAGTGAACTAGCGGGAGAGGTCGGGGAGCTGTTTTTT. As protein: CASSELAGEVGELFF.

The chain couples TRBV29-1 to TRBJ2-1, with D perhaps given as TRBD1 or TRBD2 (5 bases each). The CDR3 covers 12 residues. The ends were cut back, 3 bases at V and 9 bases at J, with 12 bases in the middle. The V gene's germline CDR1 is SQVTM and CDR2 ANQGSEA. The CDR3 sequence is CSVEGPVGEQFF. The CDR3 nucleotides are TGCAGCGTTGAGGGACCGGTTGGTGAGCAGTTCTTC.

This clone was found a few times. This chain links TRBV7-9 with TRBJ1-1, with 7 nucleotides matching TRBD1. The CDR3 loop spans 15 amino acids. Unmatched junction bases numbered 10, after V lost 6 bases and J lost 3 bases. Germline CDR1 reads SEHNR; CDR2 reads FQNEAQ (reference sequence). DNA for the CDR3: TGTGCCAGCAGTCGACTACAGGGGTCTGACACTGAAGCTTTCTTT. Translation: CASSRLQGSDTEAFF.

The V and J genes are TRBV28 and TRBJ1-1; possibly TRBD1 for D (5 bases). The CDR3 is 17 amino acids. From germline, CDR1 is MDHEN and CDR2 SYDVKM. The V end was cut by 7 bases, the J end by 0 bases, with 21 bases between. CDR3 amino acids: CASTKIWQGAMNTEAFF. As DNA, the CDR3 is TGTGCCAGCACCAAGATCTGGCAGGGAGCCATGAACACTGAAGCTTTCTTT.

Comment on this clone: The same CDR3 also results from other DNA sequences found in this sample. The rearrangement joins TRBV29-1 to TRBJ2-2, with 8 bases matching TRBD1. The CDR3 consists of 13 residues. The V gene's germline CDR1 is SQVTM and CDR2 ANQGSEA. Trimming took 7 bases from V and 0 from J; bases not matched to a gene: 1. The CDR3 nucleotides read TGCAGCGGGACAGGGCCGAACACCGGGGAGCTGTTTTTT. This gives the protein CSGTGPNTGELFF.

The chain couples TRBV7-9 to TRBJ2-1; D is possibly TRBD2 (6 bases). The CDR3 contains 15 residues. Per germline, CDR1 SEHNR and CDR2 FQNEAQ (reference sequence). V lost 2 bases and J 8 bases, leaving 16 bases between the germline ends. CDR3: CASSLPPGGVDEQFF. In nucleotides, the CDR3 is TGTGCCAGCAGCTTACCCCCCGGAGGGGTCGATGAGCAGTTCTTC.

Comments on this clone: The sample contains more than one DNA sequence encoding this CDR3. The rearrangement uses TRBV9 and TRBJ1-4; unclear D gene. The CDR3 length is 14 residues. V lost 0 bases and J lost 4, with 7 bases in between. From germline, CDR1 is SGDLS and CDR2 YYNGEE. CDR3 amino acids: CASSVEGFNEKLFF. As DNA, the CDR3 is TGTGCCAGCAGCGTAGAAGGGTTTAATGAAAAACTGTTTTTT.

The V and J genes are TRBV2 and TRBJ2-1, with 13 bases fitting TRBD2. The CDR3 length is 18 residues. Trimming took 7 bases from V and 0 from J; bases not matched to a gene: 9. Germline CDR1 SNHLY, CDR2 FYNNEI. The CDR3 here is CASTTGTSGVSSYNEQFF. In nucleotides, the CDR3 is TGTGCCAGCACCACGGGGACTAGCGGGGTCAGCTCCTACAATGAGCAGTTCTTC.

This chain uses TRBV11-1 with TRBJ2-7; D may be TRBD1 or TRBD2 (5 bases each). Trimming left V 3 bases short and J 4 bases short, with 13 bases between. There are 14 residues in the CDR3. Germline V gene data show CDR1 as SGHAT and CDR2 as FQDESV (reference sequence). CDR3 region: CASSFVGDLYEQYF. CDR3 nucleotide sequence: TGTGCCAGCAGCTTCGTCGGGGACCTGTACGAGCAGTACTTC.